This T cell receptor (beta chain) was retrieved from a study of blood T cell repertoires in COVID-19. Looking at the study overall: Researchers got acute and convalescent COVID-19 samples from the United States, Italy and Spain. PBMCs, B-cell-depleted T cells, or T cells were the source of the cDNA or gDNA that made up the material.

As handled by the study authors: How many nucleated cells were present was estimated from reference gene primer amplification. Some clones are missing from TCRdb's copy, which holds only in-frame ones; the method was immunoSEQ multiplex PCR. The DNA was the basis for D and trimming; V, J and clone size are from that table. Counted here are around 16,000 clones, approximately 90% occurring once; the ten biggest clones make up approximately 12%. The CDR3 runs 14 residues. Germline V gene lookup returns CDR1 MNHEY and CDR2 SVGEGT. The V and J ends lost 2 bases and 7 bases respectively, with 15 bases between them. This clone was picked up one time.

Specimen: peripheral blood. The chain is built from TRBV6-2 or TRBV6-3 and TRBJ2-7; D is unresolved. The receptor was isolated from a human donor in a cohort sampled during active COVID-19. In nucleotides, the CDR3 is TGTGCCAGCAGTTACGGGTCGCCGGTACTAGAGCAGTACTTC. Translating gives CASSYGSPVLEQYF.